Reported below is one TCR beta chain. Its antigen is not yet known. The sample holds no much larger clone one base away, and base qualities are not on file. The CDR3 runs 15 amino acids, cysteine and phenylalanine included. Only the CDR3 DNA is retained, 45 bases long and in frame from the first base. After removal of 6 bases from V and 5 bases from J, the junction retains 9 bases not matched to a gene. CDR1 and CDR2 (MDHEN, SYDVKM) derive from the germline V gene. The data derive from a study of T cell responses to AZD1222 COVID-19 vaccine (dated by TCRdb to about 2021). Regarding the research as a whole: AZD1222 recipients whose second dose came at about 4 weeks and those whose second dose came at about 12 weeks were combined into one group, since spike-specific TCR depth and breadth did not differ between the two schedules. TCR sequencing was performed for some 250 trial participants, of whom approximately 200 were given two doses of AZD1222 and around 25 were given two doses of MenACWY control vaccine. Trial participants were enrolled into age subgroups of 18-55, 56-69 and 70-plus years, which contained around 150, 29 and 61 TCR-sequenced participants, respectively. Overall study results and their limits: The 56-69-year group was small, and its depth increase did not reach significance, likely because of low power. Because no day 14 peak-response samples were available, repertoires were characterized only after the peak T cell response. Vaccine-associated CD4 TCRs spanned the whole spike protein, with dominant responses in regions 160-218 and 743-854. Participants were mostly white British and included more females than males, and it was suggested by the authors that clonal diversity may have been underestimated. Reportedly, almost half of the unique spike-specific TCRs recognized epitopes lying outside the regions that are mutated in the B.1.351 and B.1.1.7 variants. Conclusions about previously exposed vaccinees were limited because only a handful of AZD1222 recipients were SARS-CoV-2 seropositive at baseline. After two AZD1222 doses, both the breadth and the depth of spike-specific TCRs were significantly higher than at day 0 and than in MenACWY recipients.

The time point label of this sample denotes: baseline before first vaccination. Vaccinee samples came from UK trials COV001 and COV002, including a single-blind randomized controlled phase 2/3 trial of AZD1222 (ChAdOx1 nCoV-19) in healthy adults. For TCRbeta chain sequencing, PBMC samples from trial participants were taken at day 0 and at day 28 after the second dose. The CDR3 regions of human TCRbeta chains were analyzed by immunosequencing. The paper's processing steps were these. TCRs in the repertoires were compared against a reference library of SARS-CoV-2-specific TCRs that had been generated with the MIRA antigen-specificity platform. Breadth was defined as the fraction of unique TCRs that were SARS-CoV-2-associated, and depth was defined as the fraction of total T cells that were SARS-CoV-2-associated. Each spike-specific TCR was assigned to its reactive spike region and to a CD4 or CD8 class using the MIRA data. Log10-transformed breadth and depth values were compared by one-way ANOVA with Sidak's multiple comparisons tests. What TCRdb holds here is the immuneACCESS table cut down to in-frame rearrangements. Part of the clones is not present; checked against another copy, under half of the missing clones reflect an unresolved V gene, and the others are unexplained. V, J and clone size were drawn from that table, and D and trimming were deduced from the DNA. For this sample there are 46,000 or so clones; more than 60% appear just once. Roughly 7% of the sample lies in the top ten.

The material sequenced was peripheral blood, taken on day 0 of AZD1222 vaccination. The TCR comes from an adult in good health. This sequence uses TRBV28 and TRBJ2-5; 10 nucleotides in the junction match TRBD1. The sequence in DNA is TGTGCCAGCAGCCCCAACGACAGGGGGCGGGAGACCCAGTACTTC. It specifies CASSPNDRGRETQYF.